One sample yielded the 5 T cell receptor beta chains listed below, sequenced in a study of T cell changes during pregnancy in multiple sclerosis. The method was immunoSEQ multiplex PCR; TCRdb's version includes in-frame clones alone and lacks a portion of them. The sample has tens of thousands of clones, over 80% seen once. This material consisted of CD4+ T cells from peripheral blood mononuclear cells, taken before pregnancy. The receptor set was obtained from a female donor with multiple sclerosis, enrolled in a pregnancy study.

The chain's CDR3 is CASRATDTQYF. In nucleotides, the CDR3 is TGTGCCAGTAGAGCCACAGATACGCAGTATTTT. This sequence joins TRBV19 and TRBJ2-3; D gene uncertain. V was cut by 6 bases and J by 2 bases, with 3 bases left in between. This CDR3 has 11 amino acids. Germline CDR1 and CDR2: LNHDA and SQIVND (reference sequence).

The CDR3 reads CATSDTTYEQYF. CDR3 coding DNA: TGTGCCACCTCGGACACCACCTACGAGCAGTACTTC. This chain links TRBV19 with TRBJ2-7, with TRBD1 as a possible D gene (5 bases). This CDR3 has 12 amino acids. Germline values: CDR1 LNHDA, CDR2 SQIVND (reference sequence). V lost 10 bases and J 2 bases, leaving 12 bases between the germline ends.

The chain has TRBV12-5 and TRBJ2-7; 10 positions match TRBD1. V lost 7 bases and J lost 1; bases outside the gene matches: 7. There are 15 residues in the CDR3. Looked up from germline, CDR1 is LGHNT and CDR2 is FRNRAP. As DNA, the CDR3 is TGTGCTAGTGCCTTGGGACAGGGGACATCCTACGAGCAGTACTTC. This codes for CASALGQGTSYEQYF.

The chain carries TRBV11-1 and TRBJ2-1; 9 bases fit TRBD2. The CDR3 contains 16 residues. In germline, CDR1 is SGHAT, CDR2 FQDESV (reference sequence). Losses at the gene ends were 2 bases for V and 0 bases for J; bases not matched to a gene: 2. CDR3 sequence: CASSLLAGSSYNEQFF. As DNA, the CDR3 is TGTGCCAGCAGCTTACTAGCGGGGAGCTCCTACAATGAGCAGTTCTTC.

This clone has more than one count but fewer than ten. The V gene is TRBV25-1, the J gene TRBJ1-6; no reliable D call. The CDR3 length is 14 residues. Germline CDR1 reads MGHDK; CDR2 reads SYGVNS. Trimming cost V 8 bases and J 8 bases, with 16 bases left between them. The CDR3 region is CASAHSPNDSPLHF. The CDR3 DNA sequence: TGTGCCAGCGCCCACTCCCCAAACGATTCACCCCTCCACTTT.